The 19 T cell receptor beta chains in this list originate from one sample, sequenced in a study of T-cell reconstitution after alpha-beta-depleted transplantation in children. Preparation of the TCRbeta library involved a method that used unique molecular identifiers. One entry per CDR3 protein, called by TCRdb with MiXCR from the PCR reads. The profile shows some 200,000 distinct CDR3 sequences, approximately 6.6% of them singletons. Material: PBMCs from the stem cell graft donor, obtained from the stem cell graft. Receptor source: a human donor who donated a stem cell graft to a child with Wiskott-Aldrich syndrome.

CDR3 nucleotides: TGCGCCAGCAGCCAAGAGGTATCGGCTAGCGGGAGGTCTGGCGAGCAGTTCTTC. Translation: CASSQEVSASGRSGEQFF. The V call is TRBV4-3, the J call TRBJ2-1; 11 bases are shared with TRBD2. This CDR3 is 18 amino acids long. With V trimmed by 0 bases and J by 10 bases, 14 bases remained unmatched. Germline CDR1 and CDR2: LGHNA and YSLEER.

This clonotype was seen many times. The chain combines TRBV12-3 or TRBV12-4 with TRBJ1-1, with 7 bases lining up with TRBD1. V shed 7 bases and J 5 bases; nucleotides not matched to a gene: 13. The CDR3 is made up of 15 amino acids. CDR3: CASTLGQPGGTEAFF. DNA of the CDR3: TGTGCCAGCACTCTGGGACAGCCTGGCGGTACTGAAGCTTTCTTT.

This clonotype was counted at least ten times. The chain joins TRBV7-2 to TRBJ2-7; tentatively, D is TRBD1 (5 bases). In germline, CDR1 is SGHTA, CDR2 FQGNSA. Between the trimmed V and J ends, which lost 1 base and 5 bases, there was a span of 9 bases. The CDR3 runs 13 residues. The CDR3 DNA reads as TGTGCCAGCAGCTTAGACAGGAAGAACGAGCAGTACTTC. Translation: CASSLDRKNEQYF.

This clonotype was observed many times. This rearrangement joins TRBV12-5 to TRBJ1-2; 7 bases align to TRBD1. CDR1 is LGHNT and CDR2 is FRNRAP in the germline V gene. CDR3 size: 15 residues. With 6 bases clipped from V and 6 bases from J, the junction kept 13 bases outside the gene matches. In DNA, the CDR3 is TGTGCTAGTGGACGCCGACAGGGCGAGGTCCATGGCTACACCTTC. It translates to CASGRRQGEVHGYTF.

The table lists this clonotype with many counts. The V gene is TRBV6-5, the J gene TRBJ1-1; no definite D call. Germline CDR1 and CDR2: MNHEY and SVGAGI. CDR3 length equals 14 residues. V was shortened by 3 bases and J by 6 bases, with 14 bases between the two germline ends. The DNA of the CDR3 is TGTGCCAGCAGTTATCCGGGAGGTACCGCTGAAGCTTTCTTT. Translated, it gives CASSYPGGTAEAFF.

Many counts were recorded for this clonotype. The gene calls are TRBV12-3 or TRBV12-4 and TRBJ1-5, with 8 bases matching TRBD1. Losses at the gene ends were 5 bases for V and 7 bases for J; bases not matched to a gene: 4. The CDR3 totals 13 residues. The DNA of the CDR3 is TGTGCCAGCAGTCGGACAGGGAAACAGCCCCAGCATTTT. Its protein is CASSRTGKQPQHF.

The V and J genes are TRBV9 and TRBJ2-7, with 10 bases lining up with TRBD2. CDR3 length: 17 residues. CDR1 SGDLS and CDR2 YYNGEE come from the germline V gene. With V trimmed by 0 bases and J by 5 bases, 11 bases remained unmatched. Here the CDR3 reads CASSVALAGAASHEQYF. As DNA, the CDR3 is TGTGCCAGCAGCGTAGCCCTAGCGGGAGCGGCTTCCCACGAGCAGTACTTC.

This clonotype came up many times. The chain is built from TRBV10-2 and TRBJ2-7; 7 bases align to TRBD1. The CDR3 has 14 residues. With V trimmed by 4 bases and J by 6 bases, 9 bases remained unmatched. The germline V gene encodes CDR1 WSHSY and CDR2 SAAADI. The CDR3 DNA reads TGCGCCAGCAGTGGCGAGGGGGCTCCGGTCGAGCAGTACTTC. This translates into CASSGEGAPVEQYF.

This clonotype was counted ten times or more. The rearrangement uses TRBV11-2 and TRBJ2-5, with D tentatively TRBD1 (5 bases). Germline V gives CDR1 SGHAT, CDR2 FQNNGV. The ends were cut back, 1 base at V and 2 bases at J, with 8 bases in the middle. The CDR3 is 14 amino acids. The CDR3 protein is CASSLGWTQETQYF. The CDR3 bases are TGTGCCAGCAGCTTAGGGTGGACACAAGAGACCCAGTACTTC.

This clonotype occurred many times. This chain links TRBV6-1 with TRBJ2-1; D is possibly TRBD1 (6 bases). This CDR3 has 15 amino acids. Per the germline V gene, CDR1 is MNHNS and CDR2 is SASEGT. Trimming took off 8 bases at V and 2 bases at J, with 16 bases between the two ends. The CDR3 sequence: CASGDPGHPYNEQFF. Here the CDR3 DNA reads TGTGCCAGCGGGGATCCGGGACACCCCTACAATGAGCAGTTCTTC.

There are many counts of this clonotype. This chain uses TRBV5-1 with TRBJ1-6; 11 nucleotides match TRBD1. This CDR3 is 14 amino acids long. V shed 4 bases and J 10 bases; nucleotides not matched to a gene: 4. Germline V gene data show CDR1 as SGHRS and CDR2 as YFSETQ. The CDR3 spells CASSMGQGDSPLHF. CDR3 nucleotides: TGCGCCAGCAGCATGGGACAGGGGGACTCACCCCTCCACTTT.

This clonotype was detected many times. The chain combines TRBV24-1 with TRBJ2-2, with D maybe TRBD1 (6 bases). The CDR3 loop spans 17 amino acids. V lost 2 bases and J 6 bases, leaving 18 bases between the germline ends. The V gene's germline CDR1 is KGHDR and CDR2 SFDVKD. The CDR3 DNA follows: TGTGCCACCAGTGATTGGCAGGGGCTCGGGTATCCCGGGGAGCTGTTTTTT. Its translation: CATSDWQGLGYPGELFF.

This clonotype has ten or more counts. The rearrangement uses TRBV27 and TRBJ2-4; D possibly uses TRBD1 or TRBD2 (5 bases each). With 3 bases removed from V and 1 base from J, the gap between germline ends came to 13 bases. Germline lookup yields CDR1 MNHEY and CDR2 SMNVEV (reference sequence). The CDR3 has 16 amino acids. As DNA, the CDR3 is TGTGCCAGCAGTTTTCGGGACCTCCGCGCCAAAAACATTCAGTACTTC. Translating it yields CASSFRDLRAKNIQYF.

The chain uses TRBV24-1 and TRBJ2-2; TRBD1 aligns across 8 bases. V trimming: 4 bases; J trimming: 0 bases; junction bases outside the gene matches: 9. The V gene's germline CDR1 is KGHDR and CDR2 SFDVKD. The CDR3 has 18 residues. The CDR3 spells CATSDPLGTGPNTGELFF. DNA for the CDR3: TGTGCCACCAGTGACCCATTGGGGACAGGCCCGAACACCGGGGAGCTGTTTTTT.

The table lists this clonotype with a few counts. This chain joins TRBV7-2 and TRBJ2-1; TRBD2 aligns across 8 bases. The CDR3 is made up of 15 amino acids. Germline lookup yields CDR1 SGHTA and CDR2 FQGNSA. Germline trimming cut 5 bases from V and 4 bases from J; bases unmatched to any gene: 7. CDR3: CASSAPGGGYNEQFF. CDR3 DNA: TGTGCCAGCAGCGCCCCGGGGGGGGGTTACAATGAGCAGTTCTTC.

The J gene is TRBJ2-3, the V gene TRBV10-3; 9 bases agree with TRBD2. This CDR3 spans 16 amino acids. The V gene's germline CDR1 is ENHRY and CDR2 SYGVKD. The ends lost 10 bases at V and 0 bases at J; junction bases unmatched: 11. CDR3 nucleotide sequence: TGTGCCACCGAGGCTAGCGGGGCCGGGAGCACAGATACGCAGTATTTT. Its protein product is CATEASGAGSTDTQYF.

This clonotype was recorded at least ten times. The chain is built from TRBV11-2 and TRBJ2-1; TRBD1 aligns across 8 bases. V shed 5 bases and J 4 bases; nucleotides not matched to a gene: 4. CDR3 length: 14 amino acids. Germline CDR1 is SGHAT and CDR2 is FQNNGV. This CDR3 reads CASSQGAQYNEQFF. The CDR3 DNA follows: TGTGCCAGCAGCCAGGGGGCACAATACAATGAGCAGTTCTTC.

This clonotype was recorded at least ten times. CDR3 region: CSASGLAFTNEQFF. CDR3 in DNA: TGCAGTGCTAGTGGACTAGCGTTCACTAATGAGCAGTTCTTC. The chain combines TRBV20-1 with TRBJ2-1; 9 bases are a match to TRBD2. Trimming removed 3 bases from V and 7 bases from J; junction bases left unmatched: 7. This CDR3 is 14 amino acids long. Germline V CDR1 and CDR2: DFQATT, SNEGSKA (reference sequence).

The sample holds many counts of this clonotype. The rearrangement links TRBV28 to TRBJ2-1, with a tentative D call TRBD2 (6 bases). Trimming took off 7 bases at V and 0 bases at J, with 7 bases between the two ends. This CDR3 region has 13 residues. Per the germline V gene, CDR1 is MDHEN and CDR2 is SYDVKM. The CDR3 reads CASKRVSYNEQFF. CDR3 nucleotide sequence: TGTGCCAGCAAGCGGGTCTCCTACAATGAGCAGTTCTTC.